The rows below give T cell receptor beta chains drawn from one sample of a study of T cell repertoires in cytomegalovirus infection. TCRdb ran MiXCR on the reads and lists one entry per CDR3 protein. The repertoire holds 300,000 to 400,000 distinct CDR3 sequences, with roughly 29% as singletons. For these TCRs, the target antigens are not known. Sample: cultured PBMCs, taken from culture after CMV antigen stimulation. All receptors come from a human donor in good health (CMV status not recorded). Some clones in this sample may be carry-over from other donors' samples. Each CDR3 is given with its conserved first and last residue. D genes are given only for firm matches. Size tells how often a clone was seen (once, few, many) or the class of an expanded clone, and some rows leave it out.

D	size	length	V	J	CDR3	DNA
.	few	14	TRBV6-1	TRBJ1-4	CASSQIATNEKLFF	TGTGCCAGCAGTCAAATTGCAACTAATGAAAAACTGTTTTTT
TRBD1	.	16	TRBV27	TRBJ1-1	CASRRDRAYRGTEAFF	TGTGCCAGCCGAAGGGACAGGGCCTATCGTGGGACTGAAGCTTTCTTT
TRBD1	few	15	TRBV20-1	TRBJ1-5	CSARGSGQGNQPQHF	TGCAGTGCTAGAGGGTCGGGACAGGGGAATCAGCCCCAGCATTTT
TRBD1	.	14	TRBV5-4	TRBJ2-1	CASRPGTGTNEQFF	TGTGCCAGCAGGCCCGGGACAGGGACCAATGAGCAGTTCTTC
TRBD2	few	14	TRBV5-4	TRBJ2-1	CASSSPRGGNEQFF	TGTGCCAGCAGCTCCCCCCGGGGGGGGAATGAGCAGTTCTTC
.	.	12	TRBV20-1	TRBJ1-2	CSANRVEDGYTF	TGCAGTGCTAACAGGGTCGAGGATGGCTACACCTTC
.	few	12	TRBV7-9	TRBJ1-1	CATKPGRTEAFF	TGTGCCACCAAACCAGGCCGCACTGAAGCTTTCTTT
.	many	13	TRBV5-5	TRBJ2-1	CASSADGYNEQFF	TGTGCCAGCAGCGCCGACGGTTACAATGAGCAGTTCTTC
.	.	13	TRBV6-5	TRBJ2-7	CASSYAYSGEQYF	TGTGCCAGCAGTTACGCCTACAGCGGCGAGCAGTACTTC
TRBD2	.	16	TRBV6-1	TRBJ2-7	CASSLISGRPSYEQYF	TGTGCCAGCAGTTTAATTAGCGGGAGGCCCTCCTACGAGCAGTACTTC
TRBD1	few	13	TRBV6-6	TRBJ2-7	CASRVQGAREQYF	TGTGCCAGCCGCGTACAGGGGGCGCGTGAGCAGTACTTC
TRBD1	.	16	TRBV6-1	TRBJ1-6	CASRDNRGSGNSPLHF	TGTGCCAGCAGAGACAACAGGGGGAGCGGAAATTCACCCCTCCACTTT
.	few	15	TRBV6-1	TRBJ1-5	CASSEGLSINQPQHF	TGTGCCAGCAGTGAAGGGCTGTCTATCAATCAGCCCCAGCATTTT
TRBD1	.	16	TRBV6-1	TRBJ2-3	CASSQQTGMDPDTQYF	TGTGCCAGCAGTCAACAGACAGGGATGGACCCAGATACGCAGTATTTT
TRBD1	many	15	TRBV12-3/TRBV12-4	TRBJ2-3	CASRTGTGAVDTQYF	TGTGCCAGCAGAACCGGGACAGGAGCCGTGGATACGCAGTATTTT
.	.	16	TRBV5-1	TRBJ2-7	CASSLASGAGSYEQYF	TGCGCCAGCAGCTTGGCTTCCGGGGCAGGGTCCTACGAGCAGTACTTC
.	few	14	TRBV7-2	TRBJ2-7	CASKSGQISYEQYF	TGTGCCAGCAAGTCGGGGCAAATCTCCTACGAGCAGTACTTC
.	.	14	TRBV15	TRBJ2-3	CATSRTDRTDTQYF	TGTGCCACCAGCAGGACAGATCGCACAGATACGCAGTATTTT
TRBD1	few	19	TRBV6-1	TRBJ2-6	CASRNYPGTVSLGANVLTF	TGTGCCAGCAGGAACTACCCTGGGACAGTATCTTTAGGGGCCAACGTCCTGACTTTC
.	few	15	TRBV5-1	TRBJ1-1	CASSPGQTWGSEAFF	TGCGCCAGCAGCCCCGGACAGACCTGGGGGTCTGAAGCTTTCTTT
.	.	12	TRBV20-1	TRBJ1-2	CSASEMMDGYTF	TGCAGTGCTAGCGAGATGATGGATGGCTACACCTTC
.	.	16	TRBV27	TRBJ1-5	CASTSGGGVSNQPQHF	TGTGCCAGCACCTCCGGGGGGGGGGTGAGTAATCAGCCCCAGCATTTT
.	few	15	TRBV19	TRBJ2-2	CASSLTTSNTGELFF	TGTGCCAGTAGTCTCACCACTTCGAACACCGGGGAGCTGTTTTTT
TRBD1	.	13	TRBV27	TRBJ1-1	CASSQGAMAEAFF	TGTGCCAGCAGTCAGGGGGCCATGGCGGAAGCTTTCTTT
.	.	13	TRBV27	TRBJ1-2	CASSFSDRNGYTF	TGTGCCAGCAGTTTTTCAGATCGAAATGGCTACACCTTC
TRBD1	.	15	TRBV6-6	TRBJ2-5	CASSFNRDRGETQYF	TGTGCCAGCAGTTTCAACCGGGACAGGGGGGAGACCCAGTACTTC
.	few	15	TRBV10-3	TRBJ2-1	CAISEFGRVLGEQFF	TGTGCCATCAGTGAGTTTGGGCGGGTACTTGGTGAGCAGTTCTTC
TRBD2	.	16	TRBV7-2	TRBJ2-1	CASSPRGGLGGDEQFF	TGTGCCAGCAGCCCCCGGGGGGGACTAGGGGGGGATGAGCAGTTCTTC
.	few	16	TRBV6-8	TRBJ2-7	CAIRQGAGGPIYEQYF	TGTGCCATACGACAGGGGGCGGGAGGGCCAATCTACGAGCAGTACTTC
.	.	14	TRBV12-3/TRBV12-4	TRBJ1-1	CASRRDTTGTEAFF	TGTGCCAGCAGGAGGGACACCACGGGGACTGAAGCTTTCTTT
.	.	13	TRBV7-3	TRBJ2-1	CASSLQVTNEQFF	TGTGCCAGCAGCTTACAAGTCACCAATGAGCAGTTCTTC
TRBD1	many	16	TRBV7-9	TRBJ2-5	CASSSPGQGARETQYF	TGTGCCAGCAGCTCCCCGGGACAGGGGGCACGAGAGACCCAGTACTTC
.	few	15	TRBV28	TRBJ1-5	CASSPPPQGFQPQHF	TGTGCCAGCAGTCCACCGCCACAGGGATTCCAGCCCCAGCATTTT
.	.	12	TRBV20-1	TRBJ2-1	CSASPSYNEQFF	TGCAGTGCTAGTCCTTCCTACAATGAGCAGTTCTTC
TRBD1	few	15	TRBV7-9	TRBJ1-2	CASSLAGQGRHGYTF	TGTGCCAGCAGCTTAGCCGGACAGGGACGGCATGGCTACACCTTC
TRBD1	once	15	TRBV20-1	TRBJ2-7	CSAPDRDMGHYEQYF	TGCAGTGCACCGGACAGGGACATGGGCCACTACGAGCAGTACTTC
.	.	15	TRBV7-9	TRBJ2-5	CASSLGSGYQETQYF	TGTGCCAGCAGCTTAGGATCGGGATATCAAGAGACCCAGTACTTC
.	.	15	TRBV12-5	TRBJ1-5	CASAGGGNSNQPQHF	TGTGCTAGTGCTGGTGGAGGAAATAGCAATCAGCCCCAGCATTTT
TRBD1	.	17	TRBV18	TRBJ2-7	CASSPLSTGTAPPEQYF	TGTGCCAGCTCACCTCTATCGACAGGGACGGCCCCTCCCGAGCAGTACTTC
TRBD2	.	15	TRBV6-1	TRBJ2-7	CASNSGLAGPYEQYF	TGTGCCAGCAATTCGGGACTAGCGGGTCCCTACGAGCAGTACTTC
.	few	16	TRBV6-5	TRBJ1-1	CASSYGGQWGFTEAFF	TGTGCCAGCAGTTACGGGGGTCAGTGGGGATTCACTGAAGCTTTCTTT
TRBD2	many	18	TRBV7-8	TRBJ2-3	CASTRLAGMGGGTDTQYF	TGTGCCAGCACTCGACTAGCGGGCATGGGAGGGGGCACAGATACGCAGTATTTT
.	.	12	TRBV30	TRBJ2-5	CAWLQGGEAQYF	TGTGCCTGGCTGCAGGGGGGAGAGGCCCAGTACTTC
.	.	15	TRBV7-9	TRBJ2-6	CASSYQLSGANVLTF	TGTGCCAGCAGCTATCAACTCTCTGGGGCCAACGTCCTGACTTTC
.	.	13	TRBV7-9	TRBJ1-1	CASSLGTRGEAFF	TGTGCCAGCAGCTTAGGAACTCGGGGTGAAGCTTTCTTT
TRBD2	many	15	TRBV5-4	TRBJ2-1	CASSLLAGVVNEQFF	TGTGCCAGCAGCCTACTAGCGGGGGTGGTCAATGAGCAGTTCTTC
.	.	14	TRBV12-3/TRBV12-4	TRBJ2-5	CASSSPPVRETQYF	TGTGCCAGCAGCTCCCCGCCGGTCCGAGAGACCCAGTACTTC
.	.	15	TRBV11-2	TRBJ1-1	CASSLPRAGGTEAFF	TGTGCCAGCAGCTTACCTCGGGCAGGAGGGACTGAAGCTTTCTTT
TRBD1	.	16	TRBV11-2	TRBJ1-2	CASSPLRRQGYYGYTF	TGTGCCAGCAGCCCCCTCCGTCGACAGGGATACTATGGCTACACCTTC
.	once	15	TRBV12-3/TRBV12-4	TRBJ2-1	CASTFETPGNNEQFF	TGTGCCAGCACCTTCGAGACCCCCGGAAACAATGAGCAGTTCTTC
.	.	14	TRBV4-2	TRBJ1-1	CASSQDSRGLVAFF	TGTGCCAGCAGCCAAGATAGTCGGGGGCTGGTAGCTTTCTTT
.	few	14	TRBV5-1	TRBJ1-6	CASSLQGKESPLHF	TGCGCCAGCAGCTTACAGGGAAAAGAGTCACCCCTCCACTTT
TRBD1	many	15	TRBV7-6	TRBJ1-1	CASRLTGGANTEAFF	TGTGCCAGCAGATTGACAGGGGGCGCGAACACTGAAGCTTTCTTT
TRBD1	.	12	TRBV5-6	TRBJ1-2	CASSRDRNGYTF	TGTGCCAGCAGCCGGGACAGGAATGGCTACACCTTC